The 15 T cell receptor beta chains below all came from one sample that was sequenced in a study of T cells in Graves' hyperthyroidism and ophthalmopathy. RNA transcripts served as the template for amplifying TCR beta CDR3 regions. The HTBI set primed first-round TCR CDR3 RT-PCR. TCRdb ran MiXCR on the multiplex PCR reads and lists one entry per CDR3 protein. The sample contains fewer than 650,000 distinct CDR3 sequences, 46% of which appear only once. The sequencing sample was made of peripheral blood or thyroid tissue (not recorded which). All receptors come from an adult woman with Graves' disease, either hyperthyroidism or ophthalmopathy (not recorded which).

V is TRBV7-9 and J is TRBJ1-4; 11 bases agree with TRBD1. This CDR3 is 17 amino acids long. Trimming took 5 bases from V and 8 from J; bases not matched to a gene: 13. CDR1 SEHNR and CDR2 FQNEAQ come from the germline V gene (reference sequence). CDR3: CASSARPYGDRGEKLFF. CDR3 sequence (DNA): TGTGCCAGCAGCGCGCGCCCGTATGGGGACAGGGGGGAAAAACTGTTTTTT.

The CDR3 nucleotides read TGCAGTGCTAGGATTCCCGGGACAGGGACCTACGAGCAGTACTTC. It codes for CSARIPGTGTYEQYF. The rearrangement joins TRBV20-1 to TRBJ2-7; the match to TRBD1 covers 9 bases. Germline V gene sequence: CDR1 DFQATT, CDR2 SNEGSKA (reference sequence). The V segment lost 3 bases and the J segment 2 bases; nucleotides outside the gene matches: 8. The CDR3 extends over 15 amino acids.

Turning to this clonotype: Its ends do not fully match the called genes, so a read error is possible. The rearrangement links TRBV7-9 to TRBJ1-6, with a tentative D call TRBD1 (6 bases). CDR1 is SEHNR and CDR2 is FQNEAQ in the germline V gene (reference sequence). The CDR3 has 14 residues. The CDR3 DNA reads as TGTGCCAGCTTCGCACAGGGCGGCAATTCACCCCTCCACTTC. It is translated as CASFAQGGNSPLHF.

This clonotype has at least ten counts. The V gene is TRBV7-2, the J gene TRBJ1-4; D possibly corresponds to TRBD1 (6 bases). Germline loops: CDR1 SGHTA, CDR2 FQGNSA. The V end lost 5 bases, the J end lost 3 bases, and 19 bases lay between the germline ends. This CDR3 comprises 17 residues. In DNA form, the CDR3 reads TGTGCCAGCAGCCTCCTCCCCGGGGGCTCGGCTAATGAAAAACTGTTTTTT. It encodes CASSLLPGGSANEKLFF.

V usage is TRBV4-1 and J usage is TRBJ1-5; D is perhaps TRBD1 (5 bases). The germline V gene encodes CDR1 MGHRA and CDR2 YSYEKL. This CDR3 is 13 amino acids long. V lost 3 bases to trimming and J lost 5 bases, with 8 bases between them. The CDR3 sequence is CASSQPGYQPQHF. The DNA of the CDR3 is TGCGCCAGCAGCCAGCCAGGGTATCAGCCCCAGCATTTT.

The chain employs TRBV7-2 and TRBJ1-2; D gene uncertain. The length of the CDR3 is 14 residues. Germline CDR1 is SGHTA and CDR2 is FQGNSA. V was cut by 1 base and J by 4 bases, with 10 bases left in between. CDR3 loop: CASSLEHTSYGYTF. CDR3 nucleotide sequence: TGTGCCAGCAGCTTAGAACACACAAGCTATGGCTACACCTTC.

This clonotype has more than one count but fewer than ten. The gene calls are TRBV16 and TRBJ1-1; weak D call: TRBD1 (6 bases). The CDR3 consists of 15 residues. V shed 1 base and J shed 1 base, with 10 bases lying between them. Germline loops: CDR1 KGHSY, CDR2 FQNENV. The CDR3 region is CASSQYLGANTEAFF. In DNA, the CDR3 is TGTGCCAGCAGCCAATATCTGGGGGCGAACACTGAAGCTTTCTTT.

This clonotype was counted a few times. Germline and junction disagree at one end, which may indicate a read error. This chain joins TRBV14 and TRBJ1-1; 7 nucleotides agree with TRBD1. From germline, CDR1 is SGHDN and CDR2 FVKESK. This CDR3 comprises 11 residues. The CDR3: CASSIQGYALF. The CDR3 DNA follows: TGTGCCAGCAGCATACAGGGGTACGCTCTCTTT.

This clonotype was detected many times. The V gene is TRBV3-1, the J gene TRBJ1-1; D uncertain. Looked up from germline, CDR1 is LGHDT and CDR2 is YNNKEL (reference sequence). V was shortened by 4 bases and J by 4 bases, with 10 bases between the two germline ends. The CDR3 contains 13 residues. The CDR3 region is CASSPTMGTEAFF. DNA for the CDR3: TGTGCCAGCAGCCCCACGATGGGCACTGAAGCTTTCTTT.

The chain combines TRBV9 with TRBJ1-6, with TRBD1 identical over 7 bases. Per the germline V gene, CDR1 is SGDLS and CDR2 is YYNGEE. Unmatched junction bases numbered 12, after V lost 5 bases and J lost 10 bases. This CDR3 has 15 residues. The CDR3 sequence: CASSLLAGGLSPLHF. In nucleotides, the CDR3 is TGTGCCAGCAGTTTGTTGGCAGGGGGTCTCTCACCCCTCCACTTT.

Here the CDR3 DNA reads TGCGCCAGCAGCCATTTCGACACGAATAGCAATCAGCCCCAGCATTTT. Translation: CASSHFDTNSNQPQHF. V is TRBV4-1 and J is TRBJ1-5; no clear D. Germline V gene lookup returns CDR1 MGHRA and CDR2 YSYEKL. V was clipped by 3 bases and J by 0 bases, with 12 bases between them. The CDR3 totals 16 residues.

This clonotype has a count of ten or more. The chain is built from TRBV20-1 and TRBJ1-2; D unclear. The CDR3 loop spans 14 amino acids. V lost 3 bases, J lost 5 bases, and 16 bases lay in between. Germline V gene lookup returns CDR1 DFQATT and CDR2 SNEGSKA (reference sequence). CDR3 loop: CSASGGEARYGYTF. As DNA, the CDR3 is TGCAGTGCTAGTGGCGGAGAAGCCCGGTATGGCTACACCTTC.

This clonotype showed up many times. V is TRBV29-1 and J is TRBJ2-7; 13 bases fit TRBD2. The CDR3 runs to 14 residues. V was pared by 6 bases and J by 5 bases, with 7 bases of the junction left unmatched. Germline CDR1 SQVTM, CDR2 ANQGSEA. The CDR3 sequence: CSVSGTSGTDEQYF. The CDR3 DNA follows: TGCAGCGTATCCGGGACTAGCGGGACGGACGAGCAGTACTTC.

This clonotype has a count of ten or more. The chain is built from TRBV12-3 or TRBV12-4 and TRBJ1-4; D ambiguous. The CDR3 loop spans 15 amino acids. With 1 base removed from V and 5 bases from J, the gap between germline ends came to 11 bases. In nucleotides, the CDR3 is TGTGCCAGCAGTTTAGGGAAGGACGGCAATGAAAAACTGTTTTTT. Protein sequence: CASSLGKDGNEKLFF.

This clonotype was seen many times. This chain connects TRBV10-1 to TRBJ2-7; 8 nucleotides line up with TRBD1. The CDR3 runs to 18 residues. In germline, CDR1 is WNHNN, CDR2 SYGVQD (reference sequence). V lost 7 bases and J lost 0; bases outside the gene matches: 17. This CDR3 is CASTRTGIENPISYEQYF. DNA of the CDR3: TGCGCCAGCACCCGGACAGGGATCGAGAACCCTATCTCCTACGAGCAGTACTTC.